Following are 15 T cell receptor beta chains from one sample sequenced in a study of neurological immune-mediated disorders. MiXCR, applied by TCRdb to the 5' RACE reads, yields one record per CDR3 protein. The data hold about 66,000 distinct CDR3 sequences, with approximately 4.6% observed a single time. The sample was PBMCs. Receptors originate from a woman aged 70-85 years with multiple sclerosis.

This clonotype has at least ten counts. The chain has TRBV4-2 and TRBJ2-1, with D hard to call. This CDR3 has 14 amino acids. The V gene lost 0 bases and the J gene lost 3 bases, with 6 bases spanning the gap. Germline V lookup: CDR1 LGHNA, CDR2 YNFKEQ. Here the CDR3 reads CASSQDGSYNEQFF. DNA for the CDR3: TGTGCCAGCAGCCAAGATGGCAGCTACAATGAGCAGTTCTTC.

Many counts were recorded for this clonotype. This sequence joins TRBV24-1 and TRBJ2-1; maybe TRBD2 (5 bases). There are 14 residues in the CDR3. The germline gives CDR1 KGHDR, CDR2 SFDVKD. V gave up 3 bases and J gave up 7 bases, with 12 bases separating them. CDR3 loop: CATSDSGDRNEQFF. The CDR3 DNA follows: TGTGCCACCAGTGATAGCGGAGATCGGAATGAGCAGTTCTTC.

Ten or more counts support this clonotype. V gene TRBV15 combines with J gene TRBJ2-7; D is perhaps TRBD2 (6 bases). Germline assignment: CDR1 LNHNV and CDR2 YYDKDF (reference sequence). The CDR3 is 14 residues long. V dropped 0 bases and J dropped 1 base, with 7 bases sitting between them. The CDR3 region is CATSRDRGSYEQYF. CDR3 nucleotides: TGTGCCACCAGCAGAGATCGGGGGTCCTACGAGCAGTACTTC.

This clonotype was counted at least ten times. This rearrangement joins TRBV5-6 to TRBJ1-1; D is undetermined. Between the trimmed V and J ends, which lost 0 bases and 0 bases, there was a span of 9 bases. Germline CDR1 reads SGHDT; CDR2 reads YYEEEE. The CDR3 covers 15 residues. CDR3 residues: CASSLVGRMNTEAFF. In DNA, the CDR3 is TGTGCCAGCAGCTTGGTGGGCAGAATGAACACTGAAGCTTTCTTT. Together with reference TRBV5-6 and TRBJ1-1, the CDR3 gives the full variable domain: DAGVTQSPTHLIKTRGQQVTLRCSPKSGHDTVSWYQQALGQGPQFIFQYYEEEERQRGNFPDRFSGHQFPNYSSELNVNALLLGDSALYLCASSLVGRMNTEAFFGQGTRLTVV.

This clonotype was observed at least ten times. The chain uses TRBV5-1 and TRBJ1-1; D gene unclear. The germline gives CDR1 SGHRS, CDR2 YFSETQ. The CDR3 consists of 14 residues. The germline V and J ends were trimmed by 2 bases and 2 bases, with 10 bases remaining between them. This CDR3 reads CASSFGGGNTEAFF. The CDR3 DNA reads TGCGCCAGCAGCTTCGGCGGCGGAAACACTGAAGCTTTCTTT. Together with reference TRBV5-1 and TRBJ1-1, the CDR3 gives the full variable domain: KAGVTQTPRYLIKTRGQQVTLSCSPISGHRSVSWYQQTPGQGLQFLFEYFSETQRNKGNFPGRFSGRQFSNSRSEMNVSTLELGDSALYLCASSFGGGNTEAFFGQGTRLTVV.

The chain carries TRBV5-1 and TRBJ2-1; TRBD1 matches at 8 bases. From germline, CDR1 is SGHRS and CDR2 YFSETQ. V shed 3 bases and J 0 bases; nucleotides not matched to a gene: 14. This CDR3 has 19 amino acids. This CDR3 is CASSSNSGTGMTSYNEQFF. The CDR3 DNA sequence: TGCGCCAGCAGCTCCAATTCCGGGACAGGAATGACCTCCTACAATGAGCAGTTCTTC.

This clonotype has at least ten counts. This chain links TRBV12-3 or TRBV12-4 with TRBJ1-1; no clear D gene. The CDR3 has 13 amino acids. V was pared by 7 bases and J by 5 bases, with 14 bases between. CDR3: CASKKRDETEAFF. The CDR3 DNA sequence: TGTGCCAGCAAGAAAAGGGATGAGACTGAAGCTTTCTTT.

There are many counts of this clonotype. V and J are TRBV29-1 and TRBJ2-7; TRBD2 matches at 7 bases. J gave up 3 bases and V 4 bases, and 3 bases lay outside the gene matches. CDR3 size: 12 residues. From germline, CDR1 is SQVTM and CDR2 ANQGSEA. CDR3 sequence: CSVVASGYEQYF. The CDR3 DNA is TGCAGCGTTGTCGCTAGCGGCTACGAGCAGTACTTC.

This clonotype was counted at least ten times. The V gene is TRBV6-5, the J gene TRBJ1-1; D possibly corresponds to TRBD1 (5 bases). Germline V gene lookup returns CDR1 MNHEY and CDR2 SVGAGI. V was clipped by 2 bases and J by 5 bases, with 12 bases between them. This CDR3 comprises 14 residues. As DNA, the CDR3 is TGTGCCAGCAGTTACCTCGCAGGGAGTACTGAAGCTTTCTTT. Translating it yields CASSYLAGSTEAFF.

In its sample, this clonotype was seen many times. This sequence joins TRBV5-1 and TRBJ1-1; D remains ambiguous. CDR1 and CDR2 (germline): SGHRS, YFSETQ. The CDR3 spans 13 residues. V was clipped by 5 bases and J by 2 bases, with 10 bases between them. CDR3 amino acids: CASSGRQNTEAFF. The CDR3 nucleotides are TGCGCCAGCAGTGGGCGGCAAAACACTGAAGCTTTCTTT.

This clonotype showed up many times. The CDR3 sequence is CASSYSTGEKLFF. In DNA form, the CDR3 reads TGTGCCAGCAGTTACTCTACAGGGGAAAAACTGTTTTTT. V usage is TRBV6-5 and J usage is TRBJ1-4; tentatively, D is TRBD1 (6 bases). This CDR3 region has 13 residues. The germline CDR1 and CDR2 sequences are MNHEY and SVGAGI. The V end was cut by 0 bases, the J end by 8 bases, with 7 bases between.

Ten or more counts support this clonotype. The chain carries TRBV9 and TRBJ2-7; weak D call: TRBD1 (5 bases). Trimming shortened V by 0 bases and J by 3 bases, and 13 bases separated the two germline ends. Germline V CDR1 and CDR2: SGDLS, YYNGEE. The CDR3 extends over 15 amino acids. In DNA form, the CDR3 reads TGTGCCAGCAGCGTAGGACCGGACATAGACTACGAGCAGTACTTC. Its translation: CASSVGPDIDYEQYF.

V usage is TRBV7-2 and J usage is TRBJ1-2; a weak D match, TRBD1 (6 bases). The length of the CDR3 is 14 residues. V was clipped by 1 base and J by 4 bases, with 10 bases between them. Germline lookup yields CDR1 SGHTA and CDR2 FQGNSA. The CDR3 spells CASSLGDTAYGYTF. DNA of the CDR3: TGTGCCAGCAGCTTAGGGGACACGGCCTATGGCTACACCTTC. The full variable domain, completed using reference TRBV7-2 and TRBJ1-2, is GAGVSQSPSNKVTEKGKDVELRCDPISGHTALYWYRQSLGQGLEFLIYFQGNSAPDKSGLPSDRFSAERTGGSVSTLTIQRTQQEDSAVYLCASSLGDTAYGYTFGSGTRLTVV.

This clonotype was seen ten or more times. For the CDR3, the DNA is TGTGCCAGCAGCCCACAGATCTCGAACACTGAAGCTTTCTTT. It encodes CASSPQISNTEAFF. The chain carries TRBV6-2 or TRBV6-3 and TRBJ1-1, with unresolved D. The CDR3 is 14 residues long. Trimming took 6 bases from V and 1 from J, leaving 12 bases between them. Germline CDR1 is MNHEY and CDR2 is SVGEGT.

This clonotype was picked up many times. CDR3 sequence (DNA): TGTGCCAGCAGTTACTCGGACAGGGGTCTGAATGAGCAGTTCTTC. The encoded protein is CASSYSDRGLNEQFF. The chain recombines TRBV6-5 with TRBJ2-1, with 9 bases identical to TRBD1. J lost 7 bases, V lost 0 bases, and 4 bases had no gene match. Per the germline V gene, CDR1 is MNHEY and CDR2 is SVGAGI. The CDR3 has 15 residues.